The 18 T cell receptor beta chains below all came from one sample that was sequenced in a study of regulatory T cells in long-lasting Graves disease (dated by TCRdb to about 2021). Library generation was performed with multiplex PCR. The sequencer was an Illumina HiSeq 4000. iRepertoire HTBI primers and Arm-PCR amplification of CDR3 regions were used to construct TCR beta libraries. TCRdb itself trimmed the public reads at Q25 with fastp, ran MiXCR and retained productive beta chains. For every CDR3 protein sequence, its rows merge into one entry that carries the most common genes and DNA. In all, the sample holds approximately 470,000 distinct CDR3 sequences, and 15% to 20% of those were seen once. The ten largest make up 10% to 15% of the sample. Read against the paper, the sample's time point label means: newly diagnosed GD, antithyroid drugs for less than 3 months. For both TCR sequencing and RNA sequencing, RNA was extracted from PBMCs using TRIzol.

The same sample was also used in a study of T cells in Graves' hyperthyroidism and ophthalmopathy.

The source was peripheral blood mononuclear cells (PBMCs), collected at new diagnosis, from a patient treated with antithyroid drugs. These TCRs come from a man between 35 and 55 years old with Graves disease. Donor details come from another sample of the same person, matched by shared clones.

Concerning this clonotype: A far larger clone is just one base off, so this is likely a read error. The conserved closing phenylalanine or tryptophan is absent in this CDR3, likely reflecting a read error. The chain joins TRBV3-1 to TRBJ2-1, with 13 nucleotides matching TRBD2. The CDR3 has 14 amino acids. CDR1 is LGHDT, CDR2 YNNKEL, per germline (reference sequence). Germline trimming cut 7 bases from V and 6 bases from J; bases unmatched to any gene: 3. CDR3 in amino acids: CASKLAGGVNEQFS. The CDR3, as DNA: TGTGCCAGCAAACTAGCGGGGGGGGTCAATGAGCAGTTCTCC.

This clonotype was detected many times. This chain uses TRBV20-1 with TRBJ1-2, with D possibly TRBD1 on 6 matching bases. With 4 bases removed from V and 4 bases from J, the gap between germline ends came to 25 bases. The CDR3 is 17 amino acids. Germline V gene sequence: CDR1 DFQATT, CDR2 SNEGSKA (reference sequence). CDR3 region: CSATPLPGQNRGYGYTF. Written as DNA, the CDR3 is TGCAGTGCTACCCCCCTCCCGGGACAAAACCGAGGCTATGGCTACACCTTC.

The J gene is TRBJ2-2, the V gene TRBV15; D remains ambiguous. Germline V lookup: CDR1 LNHNV, CDR2 YYDKDF (reference sequence). V was cut by 7 bases and J by 0 bases, with 9 bases left in between. The CDR3 totals 14 residues. The CDR3, as DNA: TGTGCCACCAAAGGCCCCACGAACACCGGGGAGCTGTTTTTT. Translated: CATKGPTNTGELFF.

This clonotype was seen repeatedly, ten times or more. This chain joins TRBV5-1 and TRBJ2-3; 7 bases match TRBD2. The CDR3 is 15 residues long. J was trimmed by 2 bases and V by 4 bases; bases with no gene match: 7. Germline V lookup: CDR1 SGHRS, CDR2 YFSETQ. The CDR3: CASSGAGATTDTQYF. The CDR3 DNA sequence: TGCGCCAGCAGCGGGGCGGGAGCCACCACAGATACGCAGTATTTT.

This clonotype was recorded at least ten times. A read error may produce the germline difference seen at one junction end. The rearrangement links TRBV5-1 to TRBJ2-1; D may be TRBD1 (5 bases). This CDR3 contains 14 residues. The germline V gene has CDR1 SGHRS and CDR2 YFSETQ. The CDR3 DNA sequence: TGTGCCAGCAGCTTAGACAGTTCCTACAATGAGCAGTTCTTC. This sequence encodes CASSLDSSYNEQFF.

This clonotype was detected many times. The V and J genes are TRBV4-1 and TRBJ2-2; 8 bases match TRBD1. CDR3 size: 17 residues. The germline CDR1 and CDR2 sequences are MGHRA and YSYEKL. Trimming removed 2 bases from V and 1 base from J; junction bases left unmatched: 6. CDR3 region: CASSQMPGGLNTGELFF. The CDR3, as DNA: TGCGCCAGCAGCCAAATGCCAGGGGGCCTGAACACCGGGGAGCTGTTTTTT.

This chain links TRBV7-3 with TRBJ2-2; TRBD1 aligns across 9 bases. Germline assignment: CDR1 SGHTA and CDR2 FQGTGA. J was trimmed by 2 bases and V by 5 bases; bases with no gene match: 9. The CDR3 totals 17 residues. The CDR3 DNA sequence: TGTGCCAGCAGCCAAACCAACAGGGGGCTTAACACCGGGGAGCTGTTTTTT. It is translated as CASSQTNRGLNTGELFF.

The genes are TRBV7-2 and TRBJ2-3; D call uncertain. The CDR3 is 14 amino acids. V was pared by 3 bases and J by 0 bases, with 7 bases between. The germline CDR1 and CDR2 sequences are SGHTA and FQGNSA. In nucleotides, the CDR3 is TGTGCCAGCAGCTTTTCCGCTAGCACAGATACGCAGTATTTT. Encoded protein: CASSFSASTDTQYF.

This clonotype was seen repeatedly, ten times or more. The chain joins TRBV12-3 or TRBV12-4 to TRBJ2-2; D is uncertain. CDR3 length: 12 residues. Trimming took off 3 bases at V and 8 bases at J, with 7 bases between the two ends. The chain's CDR3 is CASSFTRGELFF. For the CDR3, the DNA is TGTGCCAGCAGTTTTACTCGGGGGGAGCTGTTTTTT.

There are a few counts of this clonotype. CDR3 loop: CASSSVQDEQYF. DNA of the CDR3: TGTGCCAGCAGTTCTGTACAGGACGAGCAGTACTTC. The V and J genes are TRBV28 and TRBJ2-7, with a tentative D call TRBD1 (5 bases). From germline, CDR1 is MDHEN and CDR2 SYDVKM. V was trimmed by 4 bases and J by 5 bases, leaving 9 bases between them. The CDR3 consists of 12 residues.

The rearrangement links TRBV19 to TRBJ1-1; TRBD1 is a possible D gene (6 bases). V was cut by 7 bases and J by 7 bases, with 16 bases left in between. This CDR3 is built from 13 residues. The V gene's germline CDR1 is LNHDA and CDR2 SQIVND (reference sequence). CDR3 loop: CASTPQGFGEAFF. For the CDR3, the DNA is TGTGCCAGTACCCCACAGGGTTTCGGTGAAGCTTTCTTT.

This clonotype was recorded many times. J is TRBJ1-1 and V is TRBV18, with D possibly TRBD1 on 5 matching bases. The CDR3 extends over 15 amino acids. V was shortened by 0 bases and J by 5 bases, with 13 bases between the two germline ends. From germline, CDR1 is KGHSH and CDR2 LQKENI. The CDR3 nucleotides read TGTGCCAGCTCACCACCGGAGGGGCTCGGGACTGAAGCTTTCTTT. Its protein product is CASSPPEGLGTEAFF. The full variable domain, completed using reference TRBV18 and TRBJ1-1, is NAGVMQNPRHLVRRRGQEARLRCSPMKGHSHVYWYRQLPEEGLKFMVYLQKENIIDESGMPKERFSAEFPKEGPSILRIQQVVRGDSAAYFCASSPPEGLGTEAFFGQGTRLTVV.

This clonotype was detected ten times or more. The chain is built from TRBV27 and TRBJ2-5, with D tentatively TRBD2 (6 bases). The length of the CDR3 is 18 residues. CDR1 is MNHEY and CDR2 is SMNVEV in the germline V gene (reference sequence). Trimming pared 2 bases from V and 5 bases from J, leaving 24 bases between. CDR3 sequence: CASSLKVPIGDGGETQYF. The CDR3 coding sequence is TGTGCCAGCAGTTTAAAGGTCCCGATCGGGGACGGAGGGGAGACCCAGTACTTC.

To note about this clonotype: Being one base from a much bigger clone, this may be a read error. The conserved closing phenylalanine or tryptophan is absent in this CDR3, likely reflecting a read error. CDR3 region: CASGFSSGVYNEQFS. Written as DNA, the CDR3 is TGTGCTAGTGGTTTCTCTAGCGGGGTGTACAATGAGCAGTTCTCC. J is TRBJ2-1 and V is TRBV12-5, with 9 bases identical to TRBD2. Germline V gene data show CDR1 as LGHNT and CDR2 as FRNRAP. This CDR3 spans 15 amino acids. V was pared by 3 bases and J by 4 bases, with 4 bases of the junction left unmatched.

This clonotype was observed many times. V is TRBV7-2 and J is TRBJ2-3; perhaps TRBD1 as D (6 bases). The CDR3 has 14 residues. The V end lost 2 bases, the J end lost 5 bases, and 11 bases lay between the germline ends. Germline lookup yields CDR1 SGHTA and CDR2 FQGNSA. The DNA for the CDR3 is TGTGCCAGCAGCTTACAGGGGACCGGAGATACGCAGTATTTT. Protein sequence: CASSLQGTGDTQYF.

This clonotype appeared a few times. The J gene is TRBJ2-1, the V gene TRBV7-2; D uncertain. V lost 3 bases and J lost 1, with 7 bases in between. The CDR3 totals 14 residues. Germline V lookup: CDR1 SGHTA, CDR2 FQGNSA. The CDR3 loop is CASSLDPSYNEQFF. The CDR3 DNA follows: TGTGCCAGCAGCTTGGACCCGTCCTACAATGAGCAGTTCTTC. Combining the CDR3 with reference TRBV7-2 and TRBJ2-1 gives the whole variable domain GAGVSQSPSNKVTEKGKDVELRCDPISGHTALYWYRQSLGQGLEFLIYFQGNSAPDKSGLPSDRFSAERTGGSVSTLTIQRTQQEDSAVYLCASSLDPSYNEQFFGPGTRLTVL.

The rearrangement joins TRBV28 to TRBJ1-5; D might be TRBD1 (5 bases). The CDR3 loop spans 17 amino acids. V was pared by 5 bases and J by 0 bases, with 17 bases between. Looked up from germline, CDR1 is MDHEN and CDR2 is SYDVKM. The CDR3 loop is CASSLTGWGRSNQPQHF. In DNA form, the CDR3 reads TGTGCCAGCAGTCTAACGGGTTGGGGACGTAGCAATCAGCCCCAGCATTTT.

This clonotype has just a few counts. The CDR3 region is CASSRRQGYNEQFF. DNA for the CDR3: TGCGCCAGCAGCAGGAGACAGGGCTACAATGAGCAGTTCTTC. This sequence joins TRBV5-1 and TRBJ2-1; 7 bases agree with TRBD1. Germline CDR1 SGHRS, CDR2 YFSETQ. The CDR3 has 14 residues. The junction had 4 bases not matched to a gene; V was cut back by 4 bases and J by 3 bases.